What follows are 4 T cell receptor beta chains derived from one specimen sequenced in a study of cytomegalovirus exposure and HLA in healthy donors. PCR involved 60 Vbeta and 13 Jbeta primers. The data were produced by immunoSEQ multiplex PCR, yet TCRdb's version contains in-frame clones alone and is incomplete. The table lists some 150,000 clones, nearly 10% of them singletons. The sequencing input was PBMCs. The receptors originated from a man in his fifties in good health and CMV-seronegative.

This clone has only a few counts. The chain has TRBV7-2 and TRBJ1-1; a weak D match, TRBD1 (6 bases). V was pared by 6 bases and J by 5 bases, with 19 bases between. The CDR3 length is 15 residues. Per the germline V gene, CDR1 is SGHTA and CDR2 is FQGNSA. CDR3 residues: CASRQGGGGSTEAFF. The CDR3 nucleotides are TGTGCCAGCAGACAAGGGGGAGGGGGAAGTACTGAAGCTTTCTTT.

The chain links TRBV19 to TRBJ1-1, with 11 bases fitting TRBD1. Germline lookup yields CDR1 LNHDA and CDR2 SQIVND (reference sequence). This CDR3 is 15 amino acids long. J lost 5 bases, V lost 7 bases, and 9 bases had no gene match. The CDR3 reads CASNTPGTGGTEAFF. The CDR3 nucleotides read TGTGCCAGTAACACCCCCGGGACAGGGGGAACTGAAGCTTTCTTT.

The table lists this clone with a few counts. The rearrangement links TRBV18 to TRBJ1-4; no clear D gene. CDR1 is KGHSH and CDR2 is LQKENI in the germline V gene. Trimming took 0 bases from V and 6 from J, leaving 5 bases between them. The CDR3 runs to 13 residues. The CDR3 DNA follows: TGTGCCAGCTCACCACCCGGGGATGAAAAACTGTTTTTT. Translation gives CASSPPGDEKLFF.

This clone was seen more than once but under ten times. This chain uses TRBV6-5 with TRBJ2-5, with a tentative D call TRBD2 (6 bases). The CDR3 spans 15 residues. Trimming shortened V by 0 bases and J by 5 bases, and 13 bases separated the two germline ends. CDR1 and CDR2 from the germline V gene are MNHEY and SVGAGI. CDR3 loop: CASSYSEGRWETQYF. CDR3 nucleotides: TGTGCCAGCAGTTACTCGGAGGGTAGGTGGGAGACCCAGTACTTC.